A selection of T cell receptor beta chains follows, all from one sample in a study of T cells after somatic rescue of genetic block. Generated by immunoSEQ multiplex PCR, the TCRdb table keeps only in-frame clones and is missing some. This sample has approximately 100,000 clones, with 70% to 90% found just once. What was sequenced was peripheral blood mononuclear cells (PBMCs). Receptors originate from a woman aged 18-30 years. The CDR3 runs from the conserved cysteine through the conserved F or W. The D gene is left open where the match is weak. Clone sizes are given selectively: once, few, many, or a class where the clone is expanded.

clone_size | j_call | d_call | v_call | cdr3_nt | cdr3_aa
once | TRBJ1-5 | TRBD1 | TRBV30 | TGTGCCTGGGGGTCGCTGGACAGGGACTCCAATCAGCCCCAGCATTTT | CAWGSLDRDSNQPQHF
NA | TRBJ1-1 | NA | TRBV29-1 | TGCAGCGGGGGGGACCCCGGAGGGGTGGTCTCTGAAGCTTTCTTT | CSGGDPGGVVSEAFF
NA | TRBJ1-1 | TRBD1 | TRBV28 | TGTGCCAGCAGCCAAAGCACAGGGGCGCGGACTGAAGCTTTCTTT | CASSQSTGARTEAFF
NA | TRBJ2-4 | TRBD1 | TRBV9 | TGTGCCAGCAGCGCCGGGACAGGGGTAAACATTCAGTACTTC | CASSAGTGVNIQYF
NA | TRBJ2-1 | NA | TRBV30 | TGTGCCTGGAGCCCGGCGGGTGAGCAGTTCTTC | CAWSPAGEQFF
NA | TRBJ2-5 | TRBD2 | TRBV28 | TGTGCCAGCAGTTTCGGGACTATCGGGGAGACCCAGTACTTC | CASSFGTIGETQYF
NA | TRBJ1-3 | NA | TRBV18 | TGTGCCAGCTTCCCCGCCGGACTCATCTCTGGAAACACCATATATTTT | CASFPAGLISGNTIYF
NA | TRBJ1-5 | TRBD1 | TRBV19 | TGTGCCGTGGGACAGCGCAATCAGCCCCAGCATTTT | CAVGQRNQPQHF
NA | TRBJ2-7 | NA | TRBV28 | TGTGCCAGCAGTTTCTCTTTAGGGGGTGACGAGCAGTACTTC | CASSFSLGGDEQYF
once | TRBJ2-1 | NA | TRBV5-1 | TGCGCCAGCAGCTTTCTAGCTGCGGGGAATGAGCAGTTCTTC | CASSFLAAGNEQFF
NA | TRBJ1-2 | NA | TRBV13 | TGTGCCAGCAGCTTAAGGCAGTATGGCTACACCTTC | CASSLRQYGYTF
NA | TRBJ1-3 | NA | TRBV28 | TGTGCCAGCAGTTTTAGGGGAGCCGGAAACACCATATATTTT | CASSFRGAGNTIYF
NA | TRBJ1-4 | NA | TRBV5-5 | TGTGCCAGCAGCTTGAACGGGATCCCTAATGAAAAACTGTTTTTT | CASSLNGIPNEKLFF
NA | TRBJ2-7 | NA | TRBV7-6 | TGTGCCAGCAGCTTAGAATCCGGCCGCTACGAGCAGTACTTC | CASSLESGRYEQYF
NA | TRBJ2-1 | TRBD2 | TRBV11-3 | TGTGCCAGCAGCTTAAGGGCGGGAGTCTTCAATGAGCAGTTCTTC | CASSLRAGVFNEQFF
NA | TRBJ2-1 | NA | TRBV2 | TGTGCCAGCAGTCCCGAAGGGGGGAATGAGCAGTTCTTC | CASSPEGGNEQFF
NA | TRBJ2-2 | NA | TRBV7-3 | TGTGCCAGCAGCTTAGCGGGTTTCGGGGAGCTGTTTTTT | CASSLAGFGELFF
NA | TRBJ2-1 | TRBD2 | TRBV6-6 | TGTGCCAGCAGTTACTTGGCGGGAGCCTACAATGAGCAGTTCTTC | CASSYLAGAYNEQFF
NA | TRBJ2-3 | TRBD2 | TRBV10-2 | TGCGCCAGCAGTGGAACTAGCGCTAGCACAGATACGCAGTATTTT | CASSGTSASTDTQYF
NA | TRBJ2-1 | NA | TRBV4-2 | TGTGCCAGCAGCCAAACAGCGGGAAGAACGAGGGGGCTTGAGCAGTTCTTC | CASSQTAGRTRGLEQFF
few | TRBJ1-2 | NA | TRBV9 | TGTGCCAGCAGCCCCCGCGGGGGTAACTATGGCTACACCTTC | CASSPRGGNYGYTF
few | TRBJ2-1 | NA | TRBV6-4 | TGTGCCAGCAGTGACTCGAGGGGGGGAAATGAGCAGTTCTTC | CASSDSRGGNEQFF
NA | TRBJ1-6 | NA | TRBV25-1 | TGTGCCAGCAGTGATTTAGGTATAGGTTCACCCCTCCACTTT | CASSDLGIGSPLHF
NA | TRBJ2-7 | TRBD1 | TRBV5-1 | TGCGCCAGCAGCTTTAACAGGGGGCCCTACGAGCAGTACTTC | CASSFNRGPYEQYF
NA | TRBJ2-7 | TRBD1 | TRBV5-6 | TGTGCCAGCAGCCTGCAGACAGGGGGGAACGAGCAGTACTTC | CASSLQTGGNEQYF
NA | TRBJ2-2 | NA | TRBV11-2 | TGTGCCAGCAGCCGAAGCCAGGGGGAGCTGTTTTTT | CASSRSQGELFF
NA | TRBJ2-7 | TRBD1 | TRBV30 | TGTGCCTGGAGTGGGGACAGCGACGAGCAGTACTTC | CAWSGDSDEQYF
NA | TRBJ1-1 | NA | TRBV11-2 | TGTGCCAGCAGCCAACCGGCAGGAGCGGGTACTGAAGCTTTCTTT | CASSQPAGAGTEAFF
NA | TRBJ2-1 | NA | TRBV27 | TGTGCCAGCACCCACAGGGCCTCCTACAATGAGCAGTTCTTC | CASTHRASYNEQFF
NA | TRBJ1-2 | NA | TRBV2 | TGTGCCAGCAGTGCCGGGGGTGGGTATGGCTACACCTTC | CASSAGGGYGYTF
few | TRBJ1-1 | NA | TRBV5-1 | TGCGCCAGCAGCGTACAGTTTCCGAACACTGAAGCTTTCTTT | CASSVQFPNTEAFF
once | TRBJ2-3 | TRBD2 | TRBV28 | TGTGCCAGCAGTTTATCCTCCAGCGGGAGATCAGATACGCAGTATTTT | CASSLSSSGRSDTQYF
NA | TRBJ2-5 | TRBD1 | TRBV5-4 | TGTGCCAGCAGGGAAGGGACAGGTGGTCAAGAGACCCAGTACTTC | CASREGTGGQETQYF